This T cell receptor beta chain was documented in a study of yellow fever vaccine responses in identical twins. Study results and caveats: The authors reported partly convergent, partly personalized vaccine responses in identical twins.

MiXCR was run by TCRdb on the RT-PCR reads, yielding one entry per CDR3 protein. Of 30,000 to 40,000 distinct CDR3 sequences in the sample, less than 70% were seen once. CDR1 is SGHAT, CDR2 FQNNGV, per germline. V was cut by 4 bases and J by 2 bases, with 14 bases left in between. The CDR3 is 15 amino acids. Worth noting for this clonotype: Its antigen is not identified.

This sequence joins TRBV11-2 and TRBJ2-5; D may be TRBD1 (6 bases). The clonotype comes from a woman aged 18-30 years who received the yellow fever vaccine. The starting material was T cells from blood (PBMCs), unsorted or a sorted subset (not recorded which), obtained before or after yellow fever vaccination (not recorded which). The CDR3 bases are TGTGCCAGCAGCTACGAGACAGGTTATCAAGAGACCCAGTACTTC. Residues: CASSYETGYQETQYF. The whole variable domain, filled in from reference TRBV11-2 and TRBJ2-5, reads EAGVAQSPRYKIIEKRQSVAFWCNPISGHATLYWYQQILGQGPKLLIQFQNNGVVDDSQLPKDRFSAERLKGVDSTLKIQPAKLEDSAVYLCASSYETGYQETQYFGPGTRLLVL.